The next 25 T cell receptor beta chains were all read from a single sample in a study of blood T cell repertoires in COVID-19. Assay: immunoSEQ multiplex PCR; the TCRdb copy retains only in-frame clones and omits some. Altogether about 310,000 clones are present, around 87% being singletons, with the ten largest covering around 4.5%. Sequencing used PBMCs or T cells enriched from blood (not recorded which). Every receptor here comes from a woman aged 18-35 years with acute COVID-19.

Only a few counts were recorded for this clone. V and J are TRBV24-1 and TRBJ2-7; the D gene is possibly TRBD1 (5 bases). Germline assignment: CDR1 KGHDR and CDR2 SFDVKD. V was trimmed by 4 bases and J by 2 bases, leaving 14 bases between them. This CDR3 is built from 15 residues. The CDR3 sequence is CATSDSTGNTYEQYF. Written as DNA, the CDR3 is TGTGCCACCAGTGACTCCACAGGAAACACCTACGAGCAGTACTTC.

The rearrangement uses TRBV7-9 and TRBJ1-2; D gene uncertain. The CDR3 is 14 amino acids. The V gene lost 1 base and the J gene lost 4 bases, with 10 bases spanning the gap. Germline loops: CDR1 SEHNR, CDR2 FQNEAQ (reference sequence). CDR3 in amino acids: CASSLELAGYGYTF. CDR3 in DNA: TGTGCCAGCAGCTTAGAACTCGCCGGCTATGGCTACACCTTC. Full variable domain (remainder filled in from reference TRBV7-9 and TRBJ1-2): DTGVSQNPRHKITKRGQNVTFRCDPISEHNRLYWYRQTLGQGPEFLTYFQNEAQLEKSRLLSDRFSAERPKGSFSTLEIQRTEQGDSAMYLCASSLELAGYGYTFGSGTRLTVV.

The gene calls are TRBV27 and TRBJ2-4, with D possibly being TRBD2 (5 bases). Trimming stripped 6 bases from V and 7 bases from J, with 13 bases between. This CDR3 has 13 amino acids. The germline CDR1 and CDR2 sequences are MNHEY and SMNVEV (reference sequence). As DNA, the CDR3 is TGTGCCAGCAGGGCGGCGGGCCCCAACATTCAGTACTTC. Protein: CASRAAGPNIQYF.

The chain links TRBV19 to TRBJ1-2; D unclear. Per germline, CDR1 LNHDA and CDR2 SQIVND (reference sequence). CDR3 length: 15 amino acids. V lost 3 bases and J lost 2, with 13 bases in between. For the CDR3, the DNA is TGTGCCAGTAGTATCACCCTAGGAACGAACTATGGCTACACCTTC. Translation gives CASSITLGTNYGYTF.

The chain carries TRBV10-3 and TRBJ1-3, with unresolved D. The germline V and J ends were trimmed by 4 bases and 0 bases, with 13 bases remaining between them. This CDR3 is 16 amino acids long. Germline V gives CDR1 ENHRY, CDR2 SYGVKD. CDR3 amino acids: CAISGLVSISGNTIYF. CDR3 bases: TGTGCCATCAGTGGACTTGTTTCCATCTCTGGAAACACCATATATTTT.

In DNA form, the CDR3 reads TGTGCCAGCAGTGAACCGGGTCTGACTGGAAACACCATATATTTT. This codes for CASSEPGLTGNTIYF. The chain combines TRBV6-1 with TRBJ1-3; D is unclear. CDR3 size: 15 residues. CDR1 and CDR2 from the germline V gene are MNHNS and SASEGT. Trimming removed 2 bases from V and 2 bases from J, with 10 bases in between.

The chain joins TRBV11-3 to TRBJ2-3, with D unclear. Trimming removed 4 bases from V and 3 bases from J, with 8 bases in between. The CDR3 contains 13 residues. Germline assignment: CDR1 SGHNT and CDR2 YENEEA. CDR3 DNA: TGTGCCAGCAGCTCGGTAGTGACAGATACGCAGTATTTT. The encoded protein is CASSSVVTDTQYF.

The chain has TRBV28 and TRBJ1-2, with 7 nucleotides matching TRBD1. This CDR3 has 13 residues. Germline V gene data show CDR1 as MDHEN and CDR2 as SYDVKM. The V and J ends lost 4 bases and 8 bases, in that order; junction bases with no gene match: 7. In DNA form, the CDR3 reads TGTGCCAGCAGTTCAGAGGGGGCGGGAGGCTACACCTTC. This encodes CASSSEGAGGYTF.

The rearrangement uses TRBV7-9 and TRBJ2-7; 9 nucleotides align to TRBD2. J gave up 2 bases and V 0 bases, and 8 bases lay outside the gene matches. Germline V gene lookup returns CDR1 SEHNR and CDR2 FQNEAQ (reference sequence). This CDR3 comprises 17 residues. CDR3 amino acids: CASSLAGSSGTTYEQYF. Here the CDR3 DNA reads TGTGCCAGCAGCTTAGCGGGATCTAGCGGGACGACCTACGAGCAGTACTTC.

This clone was detected only a few times. The rearrangement joins TRBV28 to TRBJ1-1; possible D gene TRBD1, 5 bases. Trimming removed 7 bases at V and 1 base at J, with 13 bases between. In germline, CDR1 is MDHEN, CDR2 SYDVKM. The CDR3 covers 14 residues. CDR3 loop: CASILPGGNTEAFF. Written as DNA, the CDR3 is TGTGCCAGCATTTTGCCCGGGGGGAACACTGAAGCTTTCTTT.

The gene calls are TRBV28 and TRBJ2-5; maybe TRBD1 (6 bases). Germline V gene sequence: CDR1 MDHEN, CDR2 SYDVKM. The CDR3 sequence is 16 residues long. The V end was cut by 4 bases, the J end by 4 bases, with 19 bases between. CDR3 nucleotides: TGTGCCAGCAGTTCTTTAGAGGCCAGGGGCTTAGAGACCCAGTACTTC. This codes for CASSSLEARGLETQYF.

The chain uses TRBV14 and TRBJ1-3, with D possibly TRBD1 on 6 matching bases. The CDR3 contains 15 residues. CDR1 SGHDN and CDR2 FVKESK come from the germline V gene. V was cut by 6 bases and J by 0 bases, with 12 bases left in between. The CDR3 DNA reads as TGTGCCAGCAGTCCCGGGACATTCTCTGGAAACACCATATATTTT. This codes for CASSPGTFSGNTIYF. The full variable domain, with the rest looked up from reference TRBV14 and TRBJ1-3, is EAGVTQFPSHSVIEKGQTVTLRCDPISGHDNLYWYRRVMGKEIKFLLHFVKESKQDESGMPNNRFLAERTGGTYSTLKVQPAELEDSGVYFCASSPGTFSGNTIYFGEGSWLTVV.

The chain is built from TRBV30 and TRBJ2-1; TRBD2 is a possible D gene (6 bases). Germline V gene sequence: CDR1 GTSNPN, CDR2 SVGIG (reference sequence). The CDR3 totals 13 residues. Trimming removed 2 bases from V and 9 bases from J, with 14 bases in between. CDR3 sequence: CAWSTSTAREQFF. For the CDR3, the DNA is TGTGCCTGGAGTACTAGCACGGCACGTGAGCAGTTCTTC.

The chain carries TRBV10-2 and TRBJ2-1; 11 bases align to TRBD2. The length of the CDR3 is 17 residues. V dropped 3 bases and J dropped 0; count of bases not matched to a gene: 4. CDR1 is WSHSY and CDR2 is SAAADI in the germline V gene. The CDR3 sequence: CASSDGGLAASYNEQFF. Here the CDR3 DNA reads TGCGCCAGCAGTGATGGGGGACTAGCGGCCTCCTACAATGAGCAGTTCTTC.

The chain recombines TRBV5-1 with TRBJ2-1, with 10 bases fitting TRBD2. J gave up 10 bases and V 4 bases, and 5 bases lay outside the gene matches. The CDR3 is 13 amino acids. Germline CDR1 SGHRS, CDR2 YFSETQ. CDR3 protein: CASSLAGALEQFF. The CDR3 DNA follows: TGCGCCAGCAGCCTAGCGGGAGCTTTGGAGCAGTTCTTC.

The chain joins TRBV28 to TRBJ2-7; D might be TRBD1 (6 bases). Trimming removed 6 bases at V and 3 bases at J, with 15 bases between. Germline V gene data show CDR1 as MDHEN and CDR2 as SYDVKM. The CDR3 runs to 14 residues. The DNA of the CDR3 is TGTGCCAGCAGAACCGGGACACTCAACTACGAGCAGTACTTC. It specifies CASRTGTLNYEQYF.

The V and J genes are TRBV28 and TRBJ2-7; TRBD2 aligns across 7 bases. The germline V gene encodes CDR1 MDHEN and CDR2 SYDVKM. There are 15 residues in the CDR3. The V and J ends lost 3 bases and 0 bases, in that order; junction bases with no gene match: 5. This CDR3 is CASSFPASGSYEQYF. The CDR3 coding sequence is TGTGCCAGCAGTTTCCCGGCTAGCGGCTCCTACGAGCAGTACTTC.

The CDR3 sequence: CASSPTGQGVGYTF. The CDR3 coding sequence is TGTGCCAGTAGCCCTACTGGACAGGGAGTGGGCTACACCTTC. This chain uses TRBV19 with TRBJ1-2; 8 nucleotides line up with TRBD1. The CDR3 extends over 14 amino acids. CDR1 and CDR2 from the germline V gene are LNHDA and SQIVND (reference sequence). Trimming took 6 bases from V and 8 from J; bases not matched to a gene: 11.

This clone has a handful of counts. The V gene is TRBV27, the J gene TRBJ2-7; unclear D gene. The CDR3 length is 14 residues. In germline, CDR1 is MNHEY, CDR2 SMNVEV (reference sequence). The germline V and J ends were trimmed by 11 bases and 2 bases, with 19 bases remaining between them. The CDR3 bases are TGTGCCTCCAAAATGAGCGAAAAAGCCTACGAGCAGTACTTC. Translated: CASKMSEKAYEQYF.

The J gene is TRBJ2-5, the V gene TRBV3-1 (or the pseudogene TRBV3-2), with D tentatively TRBD2 (6 bases). The V and J ends lost 5 bases and 2 bases respectively, with 9 bases between them. Germline V gives CDR1 LGHDT, CDR2 YNNKEL (reference sequence). The CDR3 is 13 residues long. The CDR3: CASSWDSQETQYF. CDR3 in DNA: TGTGCCAGCAGCTGGGACTCGCAAGAGACCCAGTACTTC.

The table lists this clone with a count of one. The chain carries TRBV7-2 and TRBJ1-2; 9 nucleotides line up with TRBD1. CDR1 and CDR2 from the germline V gene are SGHTA and FQGNSA. With 5 bases clipped from V and 3 bases from J, the junction kept 10 bases outside the gene matches. This CDR3 region has 16 residues. The CDR3: CASSPAGTGLHYGYTF. CDR3 sequence (DNA): TGTGCCAGCAGCCCAGCCGGGACAGGGCTGCACTATGGCTACACCTTC.

This chain connects TRBV9 to TRBJ2-3; D might be TRBD2 (6 bases). This CDR3 has 13 residues. In germline, CDR1 is SGDLS, CDR2 YYNGEE. Trimming left V 7 bases short and J 6 bases short, with 15 bases between. The CDR3 DNA follows: TGTGCCAGCGGACCGGGACTTCGGGATACGCAGTATTTT. It yields the protein CASGPGLRDTQYF.

This clone was seen more than once but under ten times. This CDR3 is CASSPRKLQGISYNEQFF. The CDR3 DNA sequence: TGTGCCAGCAGTCCACGAAAGCTACAGGGGATCTCCTACAATGAGCAGTTCTTC. The chain employs TRBV6-4 and TRBJ2-1; 7 bases fit TRBD1. The CDR3 has 18 residues. From germline, CDR1 is MRHNA and CDR2 SNTAGT. J was trimmed by 0 bases and V by 5 bases; bases with no gene match: 13.

The chain combines TRBV28 with TRBJ2-7, with D perhaps TRBD2 (5 bases). In germline, CDR1 is MDHEN, CDR2 SYDVKM. The V end lost 4 bases, the J end lost 7 bases, and 14 bases lay between the germline ends. The CDR3 is made up of 13 amino acids. The CDR3 loop reads CASSSGGLWEQYF. The CDR3 nucleotides read TGTGCCAGCAGTTCTGGAGGCCTTTGGGAGCAGTACTTC.

V gene TRBV5-8 combines with J gene TRBJ1-2; possible D gene TRBD1, 6 bases. Germline CDR1 SGHTS, CDR2 YDEGEE. The CDR3 spans 13 residues. V dropped 3 bases and J dropped 3 bases, with 9 bases sitting between them. The CDR3 loop reads CASSSTGHYGYTF. The CDR3 DNA reads TGTGCCAGCAGCTCGACAGGACACTATGGCTACACCTTC.